This T cell receptor (beta chain) was observed in a study of T cells after yellow fever vaccination. Making TCR cDNA involved 5'RACE template switching, which added UMIs and a universal primer site. TCRdb reprocessed the 5' RACE reads with MiXCR, giving one entry per CDR3 protein. The sample contains hundreds of thousands of distinct CDR3 sequences, less than 15% of which appear only once. The sample in question was PBMCs, obtained on the day of the yellow fever booster vaccination. The sequence derives from a man younger than 45 who received the YFV17D yellow fever vaccine.

The CDR3 coding sequence is TGTGCCAGCAGAGTTAGCGCCGGGGAGCTGTTTTTT. Translated, it gives CASRVSAGELFF. The chain is built from TRBV6-2 or TRBV6-3 and TRBJ2-2; tentative D call: TRBD2 (5 bases). Trimming took off 6 bases at V and 6 bases at J, with 8 bases between the two ends. The CDR3 consists of 12 residues. The germline V gene has CDR1 MNHEY and CDR2 SVGEGT.